These T cell receptor beta chains were read from a single sample in a study of shared T cell receptors in the human thymus. Assay: immunoSEQ multiplex PCR; the TCRdb copy retains only in-frame clones and omits some. The data hold roughly 560,000 clones, with around 82% observed a single time. A further study also used this sample, focusing on human thymus T cells.

The specimen was thymocytes. The receptors stem from a boy younger than two with a congenital heart defect. CDR3s include the opening cysteine and the closing phenylalanine or tryptophan. The order of the fields is clone size, D gene, V gene, J gene, CDR3 protein, CDR3 DNA. A D gene is named only where the DNA matches it firmly. A row's size may be missing; if present it is once, few, many or a size class.

size: few; D: TRBD2; V: TRBV10-3; J: TRBJ2-7; CDR3: CAISVSGGEGLDETYEQYF; DNA: TGTGCCATCAGTGTATCCGGAGGGGAGGGCCTTGACGAAACCTACGAGCAGTACTTC
size: NA; D: NA; V: TRBV27; J: TRBJ1-2; CDR3: CASSDLTAAYGYTF; DNA: TGTGCCAGCAGCGACCTCACAGCTGCCTATGGCTACACCTTC
size: NA; D: NA; V: TRBV7-9; J: TRBJ2-7; CDR3: CASQAGDYEQYF; DNA: TGTGCCAGCCAGGCAGGGGACTACGAGCAGTACTTC
size: once; D: TRBD1; V: TRBV6-5; J: TRBJ2-7; CDR3: CASRKTGHEQYF; DNA: TGTGCCAGCAGGAAGACAGGGCACGAGCAGTACTTC
size: NA; D: TRBD2; V: TRBV13; J: TRBJ2-7; CDR3: CASSLGPGSGSSYEQYF; DNA: TGTGCCAGCAGCTTAGGCCCCGGTAGCGGGAGTAGCTACGAGCAGTACTTC
size: NA; D: NA; V: TRBV10-2; J: TRBJ2-5; CDR3: CATTDIQETQYF; DNA: TGCGCCACTACGGACATCCAAGAGACCCAGTACTTC
size: NA; D: NA; V: TRBV27; J: TRBJ2-1; CDR3: CASSPLAPYNEQFF; DNA: TGTGCCAGCAGTCCTTTGGCCCCGTACAATGAGCAGTTCTTC
size: once; D: TRBD2; V: TRBV7-2; J: TRBJ2-7; CDR3: CASSLSSPREVYEQYF; DNA: TGTGCCAGCAGCTTAAGCTCCCCGCGGGAGGTATACGAGCAGTACTTC
size: NA; D: NA; V: TRBV7-6; J: TRBJ1-1; CDR3: CASSLAAGPYTEAFF; DNA: TGTGCCAGCAGCTTAGCGGCGGGGCCCTACACTGAAGCTTTCTTT
size: NA; D: NA; V: TRBV27; J: TRBJ1-1; CDR3: CASSLSAGPGNTEAFF; DNA: TGTGCCAGCAGTTTAAGTGCTGGGCCCGGGAACACTGAAGCTTTCTTT
size: once; D: TRBD2; V: TRBV11-2; J: TRBJ2-1; CDR3: CASSLRTSGRPSSYNEQFF; DNA: TGTGCCAGCAGCCTCCGGACTAGCGGGAGGCCCAGCTCCTACAATGAGCAGTTCTTC
size: NA; D: NA; V: TRBV27; J: TRBJ2-4; CDR3: CASSLRDKAMVNLAKNIQYF; DNA: TGTGCCAGCAGCCTCCGGGACAAGGCCATGGTCAATCTAGCCAAAAACATTCAGTACTTC
size: NA; D: TRBD1; V: TRBV5-1; J: TRBJ2-7; CDR3: CASSLVGTGADEQYF; DNA: TGCGCCAGCAGCTTGGTAGGGACAGGGGCGGACGAGCAGTACTTC
size: NA; D: NA; V: TRBV29-1; J: TRBJ2-6; CDR3: CSVVVPPGANVLTF; DNA: TGCAGCGTTGTCGTTCCCCCCGGGGCCAACGTCCTGACTTTC
size: NA; D: TRBD1; V: TRBV7-9; J: TRBJ1-5; CDR3: CASSRDSASSNQPQHF; DNA: TGTGCCAGCAGCCGGGACAGTGCCAGTAGCAATCAGCCCCAGCATTTT
size: NA; D: NA; V: TRBV6-6; J: TRBJ2-7; CDR3: CASSYRQKLYEQYF; DNA: TGTGCCAGCAGTTACCGTCAAAAACTATACGAGCAGTACTTC
size: NA; D: NA; V: TRBV5-6; J: TRBJ2-1; CDR3: CASSRFSPRTSLDYNEQFF; DNA: TGTGCCAGCAGCCGATTTAGCCCCCGGACATCCCTCGATTACAATGAGCAGTTCTTC
size: NA; D: NA; V: TRBV27; J: TRBJ2-5; CDR3: CASSRNDSETQYF; DNA: TGTGCCAGCAGTCGCAACGACTCGGAGACCCAGTACTTC
size: few; D: NA; V: TRBV10-3; J: TRBJ1-5; CDR3: CAISPTNQPQHF; DNA: TGTGCCATCAGTCCTACCAATCAGCCCCAGCATTTT
size: NA; D: TRBD2; V: TRBV30; J: TRBJ2-2; CDR3: CAWSDGTSAFTGELFF; DNA: TGTGCCTGGAGCGACGGGACTAGCGCCTTCACCGGGGAGCTGTTTTTT
size: few; D: TRBD2; V: TRBV4-2; J: TRBJ2-3; CDR3: CASSQDGGEGDTQYF; DNA: TGTGCCAGCAGCCAAGATGGTGGGGAGGGGGATACGCAGTATTTT
size: NA; D: TRBD2; V: TRBV30; J: TRBJ2-7; CDR3: CAFGQRGTYEQYF; DNA: TGTGCCTTCGGGCAGCGGGGAACCTACGAGCAGTACTTC
size: NA; D: TRBD1; V: TRBV5-4; J: TRBJ2-5; CDR3: CASSLAGQGAETQYF; DNA: TGTGCCAGCAGCTTGGCGGGACAGGGGGCGGAGACCCAGTACTTC
size: NA; D: TRBD2; V: TRBV19; J: TRBJ2-2; CDR3: CASSRREKKTGELFF; DNA: TGTGCCAGTAGTCGGCGGGAGAAAAAAACCGGGGAGCTGTTTTTT
size: NA; D: TRBD2; V: TRBV4-3; J: TRBJ2-7; CDR3: CASSQESLAGVISYEQYF; DNA: TGCGCCAGCAGCCAAGAGTCTCTAGCGGGAGTGATCTCCTACGAGCAGTACTTC
size: NA; D: NA; V: TRBV27; J: TRBJ2-1; CDR3: CASSPLGHFSYNEQFF; DNA: TGTGCCAGCAGTCCCCTGGGACACTTCTCCTACAATGAGCAGTTCTTC
size: NA; D: TRBD2; V: TRBV25-1; J: TRBJ2-1; CDR3: CASSIAGEPYNEQFF; DNA: TGTGCCAGCAGTATAGCGGGAGAGCCTTACAATGAGCAGTTCTTC
size: NA; D: TRBD2; V: TRBV10-1; J: TRBJ2-7; CDR3: CASSDPGLAGEEQYF; DNA: TGCGCCAGCAGTGATCCGGGACTAGCGGGAGAAGAGCAGTACTTC
size: NA; D: TRBD1; V: TRBV7-9; J: TRBJ2-7; CDR3: CASSSYGRGQYYEQYF; DNA: TGTGCCAGCAGCTCCTACGGACGGGGACAGTACTACGAGCAGTACTTC
size: NA; D: NA; V: TRBV5-4; J: TRBJ2-7; CDR3: CASSPGSAASSYEQYF; DNA: TGTGCCAGCAGCCCCGGATCAGCGGCCAGCTCCTACGAGCAGTACTTC
size: NA; D: TRBD2; V: TRBV9; J: TRBJ2-4; CDR3: CASSVEGSGAKNIQYF; DNA: TGTGCCAGCAGCGTAGAGGGTAGCGGGGCTAAAAACATTCAGTACTTC
size: NA; D: TRBD1; V: TRBV28; J: TRBJ2-5; CDR3: CASSLSQGEETQYF; DNA: TGTGCCAGCAGTTTATCACAGGGGGAAGAGACCCAGTACTTC
size: few; D: NA; V: TRBV5-1; J: TRBJ2-1; CDR3: CASSLEGLTYNEQFF; DNA: TGCGCCAGCAGCTTGGAGGGGCTAACTTACAATGAGCAGTTCTTC
size: few; D: TRBD2; V: TRBV4-1; J: TRBJ2-5; CDR3: CASSQPPTSGREETQYF; DNA: TGCGCCAGCAGCCAACCCCCGACTAGCGGGAGGGAAGAGACCCAGTACTTC
size: NA; D: TRBD1; V: TRBV5-1; J: TRBJ1-2; CDR3: CASSLVPGQGDGGYTF; DNA: TGCGCCAGCAGCTTGGTTCCGGGACAGGGCGATGGTGGCTACACCTTC
size: few; D: NA; V: TRBV25-1; J: TRBJ2-5; CDR3: CASSGAGAQYF; DNA: TGTGCCAGCAGTGGGGCCGGGGCCCAGTACTTC
size: NA; D: NA; V: TRBV5-5; J: TRBJ2-2; CDR3: CASTSDGQLANTGELFF; DNA: TGTGCCAGTACCTCCGATGGACAGCTAGCGAACACCGGGGAGCTGTTTTTT
size: NA; D: TRBD1; V: TRBV6-1; J: TRBJ1-1; CDR3: CASSRRGQGNTEAFF; DNA: TGTGCCAGCAGTCGAAGAGGACAGGGGAACACTGAAGCTTTCTTT
size: NA; D: NA; V: TRBV14; J: TRBJ2-1; CDR3: CASSQELGPGTSSYNEQFF; DNA: TGTGCCAGCAGCCAAGAATTAGGGCCGGGAACAAGCTCCTACAATGAGCAGTTCTTC
size: NA; D: NA; V: TRBV5-8; J: TRBJ1-3; CDR3: CASSFSADRDFNFGNTIYF; DNA: TGTGCCAGCAGCTTTTCCGCTGACCGGGACTTCAATTTCGGAAACACCATATATTTT
size: NA; D: TRBD1; V: TRBV10-2; J: TRBJ2-4; CDR3: CASSGGQVEAKNIQYF; DNA: TGCGCCAGCAGTGGAGGACAGGTAGAAGCCAAAAACATTCAGTACTTC
size: NA; D: NA; V: TRBV11-3; J: TRBJ2-5; CDR3: CASSLASSNAQYF; DNA: TGTGCCAGCAGCTTAGCAAGTAGTAATGCCCAGTACTTC
size: NA; D: TRBD1; V: TRBV2; J: TRBJ2-4; CDR3: CASSDRQGKVGENIQYF; DNA: TGTGCCAGCAGTGACAGACAGGGAAAAGTCGGGGAAAACATTCAGTACTTC
size: NA; D: NA; V: TRBV6-1; J: TRBJ1-1; CDR3: CASSEGGLPLLGTEAFF; DNA: TGTGCCAGCAGTGAAGGGGGGCTTCCTCTACTGGGGACTGAAGCTTTCTTT
size: NA; D: TRBD1; V: TRBV15; J: TRBJ2-1; CDR3: CATSRDLSTGGYNEQFF; DNA: TGTGCCACCAGCAGAGACCTGAGCACAGGGGGCTACAATGAGCAGTTCTTC
size: few; D: NA; V: TRBV28; J: TRBJ2-4; CDR3: CASSSPGAAVVAKNIQYF; DNA: TGTGCCAGCAGTTCTCCAGGGGCCGCTGTGGTAGCCAAAAACATTCAGTACTTC
size: NA; D: NA; V: TRBV27; J: TRBJ2-1; CDR3: CASSLSRRDYNEQFF; DNA: TGTGCCAGCAGTTTGAGCCGACGGGACTACAATGAGCAGTTCTTC
size: NA; D: NA; V: TRBV15; J: TRBJ1-2; CDR3: CATSRAPTAQGKDGYTF; DNA: TGTGCCACCAGCAGAGCCCCAACGGCGCAGGGTAAGGATGGCTACACCTTC
size: NA; D: NA; V: TRBV15; J: TRBJ1-3; CDR3: CATSREGRGGGNTIYF; DNA: TGTGCCACCAGCAGAGAAGGCAGGGGCGGTGGAAACACCATATATTTT
size: NA; D: TRBD1; V: TRBV27; J: TRBJ2-1; CDR3: CASSLFYTGGYNEQFF; DNA: TGTGCCAGCAGTTTATTCTATACAGGGGGGTACAATGAGCAGTTCTTC
size: NA; D: TRBD1; V: TRBV15; J: TRBJ1-3; CDR3: CATSRDRQGQSGNTIYF; DNA: TGTGCCACCAGCAGAGATCGACAGGGGCAATCTGGAAACACCATATATTTT
size: NA; D: TRBD1; V: TRBV28; J: TRBJ2-1; CDR3: CASSGDRWYNEQFF; DNA: TGTGCCAGCAGTGGGGACAGGTGGTACAATGAGCAGTTCTTC
size: NA; D: NA; V: TRBV6-1; J: TRBJ2-2; CDR3: CASSERGALTTGELFF; DNA: TGTGCCAGCAGTGAACGGGGGGCGCTGACCACCGGGGAGCTGTTTTTT
size: once; D: TRBD1; V: TRBV30; J: TRBJ1-2; CDR3: CAWTPGQGGYGYTF; DNA: TGTGCCTGGACACCGGGACAGGGAGGGTATGGCTACACCTTC
size: few; D: NA; V: TRBV7-9; J: TRBJ1-1; CDR3: CASSWGTPRRNTEAFF; DNA: TGTGCCAGCAGCTGGGGGACTCCAAGACGGAACACTGAAGCTTTCTTT
size: NA; D: TRBD1; V: TRBV5-1; J: TRBJ2-7; CDR3: CASSLADGTGPSYEQYF; DNA: TGCGCCAGCAGCTTGGCCGACGGGACAGGGCCCTCCTACGAGCAGTACTTC